This T cell receptor beta chain appears in the sequencing data of a study of cytomegalovirus exposure and HLA in healthy donors. Study details: One earlier analysis, a look at roughly 170 million T cells, found about 110 million unique TCR beta sequences. Findings and caveats of the study: TCR beta chain V- and J-gene trimming was linked, in a later analysis, to a missense variant in DCLRE1C. In terms of immune exposure information, only CMV serostatus was available.

This CDR3 contains 15 residues. The germline CDR1 and CDR2 sequences are SEHNR and FQNEAQ (reference sequence). After removal of 5 bases from V and 7 bases from J, the junction contained 7 bases not matched to a gene. Both 60 Vbeta primers and 13 Jbeta primers went into the PCR. Clones were sequenced by immunoSEQ multiplex PCR, and TCRdb holds only the in-frame ones, with some missing. The table shows around 100,000 clones, with 76% occurring only once. With respect to this clone: Its antigen is unidentified.

This clonotype originated in a woman younger than 30 in good health and CMV-seropositive. The genes are TRBV7-9 and TRBJ2-1; 11 bases fit TRBD2. Source material: PBMCs. The CDR3 DNA reads TGTGCCAGCAGCCCAAGCATAGCGGGAGGGAATGAGCAGTTCTTC. Translation: CASSPSIAGGNEQFF.